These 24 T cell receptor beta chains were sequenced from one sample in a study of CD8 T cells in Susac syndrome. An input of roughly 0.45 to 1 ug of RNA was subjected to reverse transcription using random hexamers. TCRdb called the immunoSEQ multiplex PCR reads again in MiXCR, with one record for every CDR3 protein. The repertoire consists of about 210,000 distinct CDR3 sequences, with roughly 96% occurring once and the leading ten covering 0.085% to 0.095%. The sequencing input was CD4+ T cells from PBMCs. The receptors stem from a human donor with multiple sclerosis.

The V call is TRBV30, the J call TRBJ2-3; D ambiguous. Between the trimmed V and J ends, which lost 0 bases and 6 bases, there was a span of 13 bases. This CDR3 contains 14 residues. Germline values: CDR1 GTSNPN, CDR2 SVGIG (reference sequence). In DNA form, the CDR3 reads TGTGCCTGGAGTGTTTCACTATCAAGCGATACGCAGTATTTT. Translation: CAWSVSLSSDTQYF.

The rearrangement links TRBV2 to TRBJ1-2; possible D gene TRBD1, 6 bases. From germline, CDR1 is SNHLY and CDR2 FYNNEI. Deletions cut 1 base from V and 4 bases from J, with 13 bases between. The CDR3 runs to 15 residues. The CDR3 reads CASSEDGGGTYGYTF. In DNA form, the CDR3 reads TGTGCCAGCAGTGAAGACGGAGGGGGAACCTATGGCTACACCTTC.

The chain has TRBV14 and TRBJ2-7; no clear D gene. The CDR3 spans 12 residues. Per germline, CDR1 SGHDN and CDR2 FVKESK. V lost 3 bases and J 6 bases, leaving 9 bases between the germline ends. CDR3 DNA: TGTGCCAGCAGCCATATTTCTCTCGAGCAGTACTTC. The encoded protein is CASSHISLEQYF.

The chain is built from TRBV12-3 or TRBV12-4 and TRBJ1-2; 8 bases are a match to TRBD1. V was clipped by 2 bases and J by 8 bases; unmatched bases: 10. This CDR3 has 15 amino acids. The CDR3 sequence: CASSLIGTGSRGYTF. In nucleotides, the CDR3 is TGTGCCAGCAGTTTAATTGGGACAGGAAGTAGGGGCTACACCTTC.

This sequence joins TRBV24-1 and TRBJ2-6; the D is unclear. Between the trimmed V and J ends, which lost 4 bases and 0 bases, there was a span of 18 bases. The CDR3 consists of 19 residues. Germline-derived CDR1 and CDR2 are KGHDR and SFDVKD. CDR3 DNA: TGTGCCACCAGTGAGAAGCTCCCAGGAAAACCCTCTGGGGCCAACGTCCTGACTTTC. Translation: CATSEKLPGKPSGANVLTF.

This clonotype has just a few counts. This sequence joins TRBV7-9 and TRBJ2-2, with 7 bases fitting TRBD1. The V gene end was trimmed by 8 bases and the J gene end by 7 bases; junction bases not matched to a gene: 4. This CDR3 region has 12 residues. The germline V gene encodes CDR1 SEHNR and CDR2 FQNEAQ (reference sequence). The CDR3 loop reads CASSNRGGELFF. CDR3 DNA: TGTGCCAGCTCCAACAGGGGCGGGGAGCTGTTTTTT.

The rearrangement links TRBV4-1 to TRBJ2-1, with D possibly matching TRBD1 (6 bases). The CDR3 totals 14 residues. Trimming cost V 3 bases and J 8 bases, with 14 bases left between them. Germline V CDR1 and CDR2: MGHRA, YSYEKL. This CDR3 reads CASSHPPKGDEQFF. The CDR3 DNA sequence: TGCGCCAGCAGCCACCCCCCGAAGGGGGATGAGCAGTTCTTC.

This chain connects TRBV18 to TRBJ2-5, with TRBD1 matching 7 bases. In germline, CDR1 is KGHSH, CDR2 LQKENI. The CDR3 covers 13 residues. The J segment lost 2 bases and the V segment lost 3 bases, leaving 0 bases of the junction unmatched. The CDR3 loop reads CASSPDRQETQYF. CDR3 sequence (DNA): TGTGCCAGCTCACCGGACAGGCAAGAGACCCAGTACTTC.

The CDR3 region is CASSEDRFNYGYTF. In DNA form, the CDR3 reads TGTGCCAGCAGCGAGGACAGGTTTAACTATGGCTACACCTTC. The J gene is TRBJ1-2, the V gene TRBV3-1; 7 bases are a match to TRBD1. Unmatched junction bases numbered 4, after V lost 5 bases and J lost 1 base. This CDR3 spans 14 amino acids. The germline V gene has CDR1 LGHDT and CDR2 YNNKEL (reference sequence). Full variable domain (remainder filled in from reference TRBV3-1 and TRBJ1-2): DTAVSQTPKYLVTQMGNDKSIKCEQNLGHDTMYWYKQDSKKFLKIMFSYNNKELIINETVPNRFSPKSPDKAHLNLHINSLELGDSAVYFCASSEDRFNYGYTFGSGTRLTVV.

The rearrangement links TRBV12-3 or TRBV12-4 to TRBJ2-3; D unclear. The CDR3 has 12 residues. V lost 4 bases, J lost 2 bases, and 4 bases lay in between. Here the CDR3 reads CASSYHTDTQYF. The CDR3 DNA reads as TGTGCCAGCAGTTATCACACAGATACGCAGTATTTT.

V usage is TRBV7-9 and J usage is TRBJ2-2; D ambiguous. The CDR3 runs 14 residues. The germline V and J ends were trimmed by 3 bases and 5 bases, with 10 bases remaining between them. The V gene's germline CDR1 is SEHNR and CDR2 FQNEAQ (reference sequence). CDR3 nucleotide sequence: TGTGCCAGCAGCTTTGCGGCGGAGACCGGGGAGCTGTTTTTT. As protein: CASSFAAETGELFF.

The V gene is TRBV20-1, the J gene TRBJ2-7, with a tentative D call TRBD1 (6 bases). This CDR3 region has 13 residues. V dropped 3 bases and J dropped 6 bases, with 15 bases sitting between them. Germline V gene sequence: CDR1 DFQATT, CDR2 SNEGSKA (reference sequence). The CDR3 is CSASGRGWGEQYF. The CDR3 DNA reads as TGCAGTGCTAGCGGCAGGGGATGGGGCGAGCAGTACTTC.

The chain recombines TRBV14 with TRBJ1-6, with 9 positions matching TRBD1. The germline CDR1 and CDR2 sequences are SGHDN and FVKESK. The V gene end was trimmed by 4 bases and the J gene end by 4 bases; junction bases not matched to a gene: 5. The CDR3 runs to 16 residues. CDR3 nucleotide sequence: TGTGCCAGCAGCCGTGCCGGGACAGGGTATAATTCACCCCTCCACTTT. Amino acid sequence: CASSRAGTGYNSPLHF.

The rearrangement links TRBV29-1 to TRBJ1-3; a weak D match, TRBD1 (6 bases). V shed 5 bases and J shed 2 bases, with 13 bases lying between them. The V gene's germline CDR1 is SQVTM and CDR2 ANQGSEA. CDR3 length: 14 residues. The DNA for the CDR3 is TGCAGCGTTACCGGGGGGGGCCCTGGAAACACCATATATTTT. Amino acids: CSVTGGGPGNTIYF.

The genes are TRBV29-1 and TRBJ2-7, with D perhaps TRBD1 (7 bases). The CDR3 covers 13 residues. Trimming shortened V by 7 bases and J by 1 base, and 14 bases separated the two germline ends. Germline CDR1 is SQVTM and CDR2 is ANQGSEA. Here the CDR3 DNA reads TGCAGCGCCCAGGGGGGTTCATCCTACGAGCAGTACTTC. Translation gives CSAQGGSSYEQYF.

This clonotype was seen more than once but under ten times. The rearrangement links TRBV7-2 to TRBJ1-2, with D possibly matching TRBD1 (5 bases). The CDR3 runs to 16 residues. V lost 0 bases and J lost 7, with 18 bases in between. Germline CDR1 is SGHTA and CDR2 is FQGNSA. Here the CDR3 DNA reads TGTGCCAGCAGCTTAGCCGCCCGAGGGGCGGTTGGTGGCTACACCTTC. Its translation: CASSLAARGAVGGYTF.

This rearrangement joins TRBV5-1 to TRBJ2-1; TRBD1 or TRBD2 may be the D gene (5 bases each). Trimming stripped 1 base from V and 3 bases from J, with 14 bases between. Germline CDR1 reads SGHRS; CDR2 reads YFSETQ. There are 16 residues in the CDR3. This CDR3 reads CASSLIGDLLYNEQFF. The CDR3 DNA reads TGCGCCAGCAGCTTGATCGGGGACCTACTCTACAATGAGCAGTTCTTC. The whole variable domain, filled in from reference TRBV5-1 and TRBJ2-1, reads KAGVTQTPRYLIKTRGQQVTLSCSPISGHRSVSWYQQTPGQGLQFLFEYFSETQRNKGNFPGRFSGRQFSNSRSEMNVSTLELGDSALYLCASSLIGDLLYNEQFFGPGTRLTVL.

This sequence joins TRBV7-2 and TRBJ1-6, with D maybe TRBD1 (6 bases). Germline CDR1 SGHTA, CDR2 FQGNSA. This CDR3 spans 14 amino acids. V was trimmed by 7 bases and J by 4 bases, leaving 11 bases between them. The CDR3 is CASKGGPYNSPLHF. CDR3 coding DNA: TGTGCCAGCAAGGGGGGCCCATATAATTCACCCCTCCACTTT.

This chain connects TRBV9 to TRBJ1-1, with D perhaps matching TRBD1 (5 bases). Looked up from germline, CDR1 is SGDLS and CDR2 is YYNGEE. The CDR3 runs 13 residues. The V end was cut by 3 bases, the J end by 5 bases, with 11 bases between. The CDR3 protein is CASSGSPGTEAFF. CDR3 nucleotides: TGTGCCAGCAGCGGCTCCCCAGGGACTGAAGCTTTCTTT.

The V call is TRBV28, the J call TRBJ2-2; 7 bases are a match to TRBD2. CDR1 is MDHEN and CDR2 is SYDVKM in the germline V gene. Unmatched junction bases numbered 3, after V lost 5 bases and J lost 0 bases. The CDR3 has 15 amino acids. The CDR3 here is CASSGAGSNTGELFF. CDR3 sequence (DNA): TGTGCCAGCAGTGGAGCGGGGTCGAACACCGGGGAGCTGTTTTTT.

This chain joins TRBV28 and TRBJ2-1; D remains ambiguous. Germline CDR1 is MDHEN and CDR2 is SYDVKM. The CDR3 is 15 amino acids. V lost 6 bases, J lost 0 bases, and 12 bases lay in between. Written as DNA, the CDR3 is TGTGCCAGCAGAAGTGGGATGAACTCCTACAATGAGCAGTTCTTC. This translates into CASRSGMNSYNEQFF.

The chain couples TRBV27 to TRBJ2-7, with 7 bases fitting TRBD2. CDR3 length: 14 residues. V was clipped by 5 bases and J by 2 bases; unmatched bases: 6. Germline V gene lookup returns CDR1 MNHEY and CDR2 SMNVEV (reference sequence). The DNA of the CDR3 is TGTGCCAGCAGTCCCCCAGGGAGGGCCTACGAGCAGTACTTC. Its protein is CASSPPGRAYEQYF.

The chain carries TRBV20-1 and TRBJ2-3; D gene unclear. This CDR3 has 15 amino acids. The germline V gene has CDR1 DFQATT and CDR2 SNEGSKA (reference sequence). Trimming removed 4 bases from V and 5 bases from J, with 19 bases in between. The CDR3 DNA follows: TGCAGTGCTATTACCCCAGCAGGTGTGAGAGATACGCAGTATTTT. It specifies CSAITPAGVRDTQYF.

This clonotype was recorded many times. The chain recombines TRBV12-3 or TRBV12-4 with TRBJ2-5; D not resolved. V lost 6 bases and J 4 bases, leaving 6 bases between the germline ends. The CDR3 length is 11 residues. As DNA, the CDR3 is TGTGCCAGCAGCTTCGGAGAGACCCAGTACTTC. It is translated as CASSFGETQYF.